At least ten counts were recorded for the clone carrying this T cell receptor (beta chain). For TCR beta, libraries came from iRepertoire HTBI primers and Arm-PCR of CDR3 regions. Using its own MiXCR run on the multiplex PCR reads, TCRdb lists one record per CDR3 protein. The sample lists 680,000 or so distinct CDR3 sequences; around 15% were seen once. Trimming cost V 0 bases and J 4 bases, with 9 bases left between them. The CDR3 runs to 14 residues. Germline-derived CDR1 and CDR2 are MNHEY and SVGEGT. Time point: newly diagnosed GD, antithyroid drugs for less than 3 months. Isolated PBMC RNA provided the starting material for the TCR library. The source of the sample is a study of regulatory T cells in long-lasting Graves disease. This same sample was also part of a study on T cells in Graves' hyperthyroidism and ophthalmopathy. As reported in that work: The HTBI primer set drove a first-round RT-PCR of the TCR CDR3.

This sample comprised peripheral blood mononuclear cells (PBMCs), obtained at new diagnosis, from a patient treated with antithyroid drugs. This receptor was identified in a woman in her 30s with Graves disease. The chain carries TRBV6-2 or TRBV6-3 and TRBJ1-2, with D unresolved. The CDR3, as DNA: TGTGCCAGCAGTTACTCGAGGGCAGTCTATGGCTACACCTTC. It codes for CASSYSRAVYGYTF.